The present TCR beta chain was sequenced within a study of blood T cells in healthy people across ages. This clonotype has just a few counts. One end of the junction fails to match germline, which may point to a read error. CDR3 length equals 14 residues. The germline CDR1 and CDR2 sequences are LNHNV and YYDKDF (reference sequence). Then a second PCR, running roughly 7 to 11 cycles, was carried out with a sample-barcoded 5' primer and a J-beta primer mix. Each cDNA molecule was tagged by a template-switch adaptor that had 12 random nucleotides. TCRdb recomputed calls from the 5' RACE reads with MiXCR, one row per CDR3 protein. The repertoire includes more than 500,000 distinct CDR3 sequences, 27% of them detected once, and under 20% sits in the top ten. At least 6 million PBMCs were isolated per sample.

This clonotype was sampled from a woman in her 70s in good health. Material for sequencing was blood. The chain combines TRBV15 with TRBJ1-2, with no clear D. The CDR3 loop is CTTSREQTYGGYTF. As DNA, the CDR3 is TGTACCACCAGCAGAGAACAGACCTACGGAGGCTACACCTTC. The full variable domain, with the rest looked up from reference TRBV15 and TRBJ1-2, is DAMVIQNPRYQVTQFGKPVTLSCSQTLNHNVMYWYQQKSSQAPKLLFHYYDKDFNNEADTPDNFQSRRPNTSFCFLDIRSPGLGDTAMYLCTTSREQTYGGYTFGSGTRLTVV.